Presented here are 8 T cell receptor beta chains from one specimen sequenced in a study. MiXCR was run by TCRdb on the 5' RACE reads, yielding one entry per CDR3 protein. The table has about 23,000 distinct CDR3 sequences, 30% seen once. Sample: tumor-infiltrating naive CD4+ T cells sorted from the breast tumor. Subset described: naive CD4+ T cells, CD4+CD45RA+CD25-. These receptors all come from a female donor with breast cancer.

Ten or more counts support this clonotype. The gene calls are TRBV20-1 and TRBJ1-4; 10 nucleotides align to TRBD1. CDR3 size: 15 residues. Unmatched junction bases numbered 7, after V lost 2 bases and J lost 7 bases. The germline gives CDR1 DFQATT, CDR2 SNEGSKA (reference sequence). The CDR3 DNA reads as TGCAGTGCTAGACCCACGACAGGGGGCTCTGAAAAACTGTTTTTT. Its translation is CSARPTTGGSEKLFF.

Remarks on this clonotype: One end of the junction is discordant with germline, which a read error may explain. The chain is built from TRBV5-1 and TRBJ2-3, with TRBD2 identical over 9 bases. Germline V gene data show CDR1 as SGHRS and CDR2 as YFSETQ. The length of the CDR3 is 16 residues. The CDR3 loop is CASSLEWGTSKDTQYF. DNA of the CDR3: TGCGCCAGCAGCTTGGAGTGGGGGACTAGCAAAGATACGCAGTATTTT.

The gene calls are TRBV24-1 and TRBJ2-1; 7 nucleotides align to TRBD2. Trimming removed 5 bases from V and 4 bases from J; junction bases left unmatched: 7. Looked up from germline, CDR1 is KGHDR and CDR2 is SFDVKD. The CDR3 has 15 amino acids. The CDR3 protein is CATSGPSGHYNEQFF. DNA for the CDR3: TGTGCCACCAGTGGTCCTAGCGGACATTACAATGAGCAGTTCTTC.

The chain is built from TRBV3-1 and TRBJ2-1; 14 nucleotides line up with TRBD2. Germline CDR1 LGHDT, CDR2 YNNKEL (reference sequence). The CDR3 has 16 residues. V was clipped by 1 base and J by 9 bases; unmatched bases: 5. The CDR3 DNA sequence: TGTGCCAGCAGCCAAGGGACTAGCGGGAGGTGGGCTGAGCAGTTCTTC. Its protein is CASSQGTSGRWAEQFF.

The CDR3 sequence: CSARDSNQPQHF. DNA for the CDR3: TGCAGTGCCAGGGATAGCAATCAGCCCCAGCATTTT. The chain carries TRBV20-1 and TRBJ1-5, with TRBD1 as a possible D gene (5 bases). The ends were cut back, 6 bases at V and 0 bases at J, with 6 bases in the middle. Germline CDR1 DFQATT, CDR2 SNEGSKA (reference sequence). There are 12 residues in the CDR3.

This chain uses TRBV7-9 with TRBJ2-3; the match to TRBD1 covers 9 bases. The trim removed 3 bases at V and 0 bases at J, leaving 4 bases unmatched. The CDR3 spans 16 residues. The germline gives CDR1 SEHNR, CDR2 FQNEAQ (reference sequence). The CDR3 sequence is CASSLVTGGSTDTQYF. In DNA form, the CDR3 reads TGTGCCAGCAGCTTGGTGACAGGGGGTAGCACAGATACGCAGTATTTT. Using reference TRBV7-9 and TRBJ2-3 for the parts outside the CDR3, the full variable domain is DTGVSQNPRHKITKRGQNVTFRCDPISEHNRLYWYRQTLGQGPEFLTYFQNEAQLEKSRLLSDRFSAERPKGSFSTLEIQRTEQGDSAMYLCASSLVTGGSTDTQYFGPGTRLTVL.

The chain has TRBV6-5 and TRBJ2-5; D is undetermined. The germline CDR1 and CDR2 sequences are MNHEY and SVGAGI. The CDR3 is made up of 11 amino acids. With 6 bases removed from V and 5 bases from J, the gap between germline ends came to 7 bases. CDR3 amino acids: CASRGWETQYF. In nucleotides, the CDR3 is TGTGCCAGCAGGGGCTGGGAGACCCAGTACTTC.

In its sample, this clonotype ranks as medium-sized. The DNA of the CDR3 is TGTGCCAGCAGCTTAAGTCACACGAACAATGAGCAGTTCTTC. Encoded protein: CASSLSHTNNEQFF. This sequence joins TRBV7-3 and TRBJ2-1; D gene uncertain. V was trimmed by 1 base and J by 5 bases, leaving 9 bases between them. CDR1 and CDR2 (germline): SGHTA, FQGTGA. This CDR3 is 14 amino acids long. Full variable domain (missing parts from reference TRBV7-3 and TRBJ2-1): GAGVSQTPSNKVTEKGKYVELRCDPISGHTALYWYRQSLGQGPEFLIYFQGTGAADDSGLPNDRFFAVRPEGSVSTLKIQRTERGDSAVYLCASSLSHTNNEQFFGPGTRLTVL.